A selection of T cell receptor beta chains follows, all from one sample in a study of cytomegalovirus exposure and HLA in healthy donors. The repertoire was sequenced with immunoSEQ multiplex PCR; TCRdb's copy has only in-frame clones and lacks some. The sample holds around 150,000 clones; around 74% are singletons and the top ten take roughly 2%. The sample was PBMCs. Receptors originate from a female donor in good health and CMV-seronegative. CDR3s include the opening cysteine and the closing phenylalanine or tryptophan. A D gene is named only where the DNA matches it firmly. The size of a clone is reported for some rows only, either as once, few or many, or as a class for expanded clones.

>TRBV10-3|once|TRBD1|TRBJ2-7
CAISEGDRGSYEQYF
TGTGCCATCAGTGAGGGGGACAGGGGTTCCTACGAGCAGTACTTC
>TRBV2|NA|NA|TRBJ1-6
CASRDLESSYNSPLHF
TGTGCCAGCCGGGACTTAGAAAGCTCCTATAATTCACCCCTCCACTTT
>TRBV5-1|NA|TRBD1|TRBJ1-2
CASSEGTGGNYGYTF
TGCGCCAGCAGCGAGGGGACAGGGGGGAACTATGGCTACACCTTC
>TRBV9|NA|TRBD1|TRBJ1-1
CASSTTGGRTEAFF
TGTGCCAGCAGCACAACAGGGGGCCGGACTGAAGCTTTCTTT
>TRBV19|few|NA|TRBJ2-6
CASSRDSIGSGANVLTF
TGTGCCAGTAGTCGGGACTCTATTGGGTCTGGGGCCAACGTCCTGACTTTC
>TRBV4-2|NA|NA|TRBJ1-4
CASSQAGVTNEKLFF
TGTGCCAGCAGCCAAGCGGGGGTAACTAATGAAAAACTGTTTTTT
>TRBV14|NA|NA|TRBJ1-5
CASSQDTSQPQHF
TGTGCCAGCAGCCAAGATACGAGTCAGCCCCAGCATTTT
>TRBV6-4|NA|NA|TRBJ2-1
CASAAGTGSFNEQFF
TGTGCCAGCGCGGCTGGAACAGGGAGTTTTAATGAGCAGTTCTTC
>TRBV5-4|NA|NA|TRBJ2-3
CASSLDFSSFTDTQYF
TGTGCCAGCAGCTTGGACTTCTCTTCTTTCACAGATACGCAGTATTTT
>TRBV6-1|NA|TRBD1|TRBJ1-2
CASSAISGQGSYTF
TGTGCCAGCAGTGCAATCTCAGGACAGGGTAGCTACACCTTC
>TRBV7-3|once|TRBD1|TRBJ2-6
CASSTPTGLTPSGANVLTF
TGTGCCAGCAGCACCCCGACAGGGTTGACCCCCTCTGGGGCCAACGTCCTGACTTTC
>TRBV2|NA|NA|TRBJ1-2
CASRPTGLYGYTF
TGTGCCAGCAGGCCAACAGGGCTCTATGGCTACACCTTC
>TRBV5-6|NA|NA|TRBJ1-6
CASSLDRYNSPLHF
TGTGCCAGCAGCTTGGACAGGTATAATTCACCCCTCCACTTT
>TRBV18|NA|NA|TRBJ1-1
CASSPGAVTEAFF
TGTGCCAGCTCACCAGGGGCGGTCACTGAAGCTTTCTTT
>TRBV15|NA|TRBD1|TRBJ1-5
CATSRDRTGHQPQHF
TGTGCCACCAGCAGAGATCGGACAGGGCATCAGCCCCAGCATTTT
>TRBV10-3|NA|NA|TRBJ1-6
CAISQRGRDSPLHF
TGTGCCATCAGTCAACGGGGTCGCGATTCACCCCTCCACTTT
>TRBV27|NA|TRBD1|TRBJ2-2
CASRDPTGGNTGELFF
TGTGCCAGCAGGGACCCAACAGGGGGCAACACCGGGGAGCTGTTTTTT
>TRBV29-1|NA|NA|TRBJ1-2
CSVVSGVYGYTF
TGCAGCGTTGTCTCGGGGGTCTATGGCTACACCTTC
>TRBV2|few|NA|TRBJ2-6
CASSERGNGANVLTF
TGTGCCAGCAGTGAGAGGGGGAACGGGGCCAACGTCCTGACTTTC
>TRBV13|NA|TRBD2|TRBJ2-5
CASSWGTSLKETQYF
TGTGCCAGCAGCTGGGGGACTAGTCTAAAAGAGACCCAGTACTTC
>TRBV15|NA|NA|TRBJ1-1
CATSRGFLEGNEAFF
TGTGCCACCAGCAGAGGGTTCCTTGAGGGAAATGAAGCTTTCTTT
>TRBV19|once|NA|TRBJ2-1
CASSIKRSRGDEQFF
TGTGCCAGTAGTATAAAAAGGAGCAGGGGCGATGAGCAGTTCTTC
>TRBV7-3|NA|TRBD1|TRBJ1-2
CASSLNRPGTANYGYTF
TGTGCCAGCAGCTTAAACCGCCCTGGGACAGCAAACTATGGCTACACCTTC
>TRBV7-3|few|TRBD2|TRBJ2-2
CASSLGTTTGELFF
TGTGCCAGCAGCTTAGGGACTACGACCGGGGAGCTGTTTTTT
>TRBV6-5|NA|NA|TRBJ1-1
CASSQRGGNTEAFF
TGTGCCAGCAGTCAAAGGGGGGGTAACACTGAAGCTTTCTTT
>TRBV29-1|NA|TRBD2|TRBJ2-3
CSVYLAGDHTQYF
TGCAGCGTTTATCTAGCGGGGGATCATACGCAGTATTTT
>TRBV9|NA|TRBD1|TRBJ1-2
CASSDRQGTSVSGYTF
TGTGCCAGCAGCGATCGACAGGGAACATCGGTTTCGGGCTACACCTTC
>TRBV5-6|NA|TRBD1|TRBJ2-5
CASSGLKQGAVETQYF
TGTGCCAGCAGCGGGTTGAAACAGGGGGCTGTGGAGACCCAGTACTTC
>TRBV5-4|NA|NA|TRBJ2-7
CASSRDFLWYEQYF
TGTGCCAGCAGCCGGGACTTTCTGTGGTACGAGCAGTACTTC
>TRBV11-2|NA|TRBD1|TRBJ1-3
CASSPYPGQQFGNTIYF
TGTGCCAGCAGCCCTTACCCGGGACAGCAGTTTGGAAACACCATATATTTT
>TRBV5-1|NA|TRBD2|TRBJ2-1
CASRLVWEREWFEQFF
TGCGCCAGCAGATTGGTATGGGAGCGGGAGTGGTTTGAGCAGTTCTTC
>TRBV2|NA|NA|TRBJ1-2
CASTGRVDYGYTF
TGTGCCAGCACGGGCAGGGTGGACTATGGCTACACCTTC
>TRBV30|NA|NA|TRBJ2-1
CAWSVGGEQFF
TGTGCCTGGAGTGTAGGCGGGGAGCAGTTCTTC